This T cell receptor beta chain was identified in a study of blood T cell repertoires in COVID-19. Trimming left V 7 bases short and J 15 bases short, with 19 bases between. The CDR3 consists of 12 residues. The germline V gene has CDR1 MDHEN and CDR2 SYDVKM. Authors' data handling: Estimated nucleated cell counts came from reference gene primer amplification. The protocol was immunoSEQ multiplex PCR, while the TCRdb copy is restricted to in-frame clones and leaves out a portion. Clone size and V and J calls were adopted from that table, with D and trimming inferred from the DNA. The table has about 180,000 clones, approximately 88% seen once.

Sample: peripheral blood. V gene TRBV28 combines with J gene TRBJ2-1; D is perhaps TRBD1 (6 bases). The sequence came from a woman aged 25 to 39 with acute or convalescent COVID-19. The CDR3 sequence is CASNGVNRAPFF. CDR3 bases: TGTGCCAGCAATGGGGTCAACAGGGCACCGTTCTTC. The variable domain in full, completed from reference TRBV28 and TRBJ2-1, reads DVKVTQSSRYLVKRTGEKVFLECVQDMDHENMFWYRQDPGLGLRLIYFSYDVKMKEKGDIPEGYSVSREKKERFSLILESASTNQTSMYLCASNGVNRAPFFGPGTRLTVL.